One and the same sample provided the 8 T cell receptor beta chains below, sequenced in a study of CD8+CD57+ T cells in acquired aplastic anemia (dated by TCRdb to between 2018 and 2020). Sequencing instrument: Illumina HiSeq 2000. Genomic DNA was used as template for profiling of TCR beta VDJ combinations and CDR3 sequences. TCRdb reanalyzed the raw reads on its own, using fastp at Q25 for trimming and MiXCR for clone calling, and kept in-frame beta chains. All rows with the same CDR3 protein become a single entry with the most common DNA and genes. The sample includes hundreds of thousands of distinct CDR3 sequences, with roughly 82% observed a single time. Of the sample, 35% to 50% falls within the top ten clones. Patients chosen for sequencing had shown expansion of CD8+CD57+ cells by flow cytometry. The sample consisted of sorted CD4+, CD8+, or CD8+CD57+ T cells (not recorded which) from PBMCs. The source of these receptors is a human donor with aplastic anemia.

CDR3 sequence: CASSGGSDTQYFYTF. The CDR3 DNA sequence: TGTGCCAGCAGCGGAGGGTCAGATACGCAGTATTTTTACACCTTC. The V call is TRBV9, the J call TRBJ1-2; D is ambiguous. V lost 3 bases, J lost 11 bases, and 23 bases lay in between. This CDR3 comprises 15 residues. CDR1 is SGDLS and CDR2 is YYNGEE in the germline V gene.

This chain joins TRBV12-3 or TRBV12-4 and TRBJ2-3, with D perhaps assigned TRBD1 or TRBD2 (6 bases each). This CDR3 spans 13 amino acids. Trimming left V 6 bases short and J 9 bases short, with 16 bases between. This CDR3 reads CASRDRGQETQYF. The CDR3 DNA is TGTGCCAGCAGGGACCGGGGGCAAGAGACGCAGTATTTT.

V gene TRBV20-1 combines with J gene TRBJ1-1, with a tentative D call TRBD1 (5 bases). The CDR3 loop spans 15 amino acids. Germline V gives CDR1 DFQATT, CDR2 SNEGSKA (reference sequence). The V end was cut by 6 bases, the J end by 2 bases, with 19 bases between. CDR3 sequence reads: CSASRWGRGNTEAFF. The CDR3 DNA follows: TGCAGTGCCAGTAGATGGGGACGGGGAAACACTGAAGCTTTCTTT.

About this clonotype itself: An end of the junction does not agree with germline; a read error may underlie this. This chain joins TRBV9 and TRBJ2-3, with D perhaps TRBD1 or TRBD2 (6 bases each). This CDR3 has 14 residues. CDR1 is SGDLS and CDR2 is YYNGEE in the germline V gene. The CDR3 region is CASSVGGRQGANNF. The DNA for the CDR3 is TGTGCCAGCAGCGTGGGGGGCCGTCAGGGAGCAAACAATTTT.

The chain has TRBV7-9 and TRBJ2-7, with D hard to call. This CDR3 contains 14 residues. V was shortened by 5 bases and J by 13 bases, with 24 bases between the two germline ends. CDR1 SEHNR and CDR2 FQNEAQ come from the germline V gene (reference sequence). CDR3 sequence: CASSGRVIAYTQYF. The CDR3 DNA reads TGTGCCAGCAGCGGACGGGTGATAGCCTACACGCAATACTTC.

This clonotype appeared a few times. The V call is TRBV7-2, the J call TRBJ1-2; 10 bases fit TRBD1. The V gene end was trimmed by 5 bases and the J gene end by 6 bases; junction bases not matched to a gene: 6. The CDR3 extends over 14 amino acids. Germline V gene data show CDR1 as SGHTA and CDR2 as FQGNSA. The CDR3 DNA follows: TGTGCCAGCAGCCTGGGACAGGGGATCGATGGCTACACCTTC. This encodes CASSLGQGIDGYTF.

The count of this clonotype is one. The chain employs TRBV12-3 or TRBV12-4 and TRBJ2-7; the match to TRBD1 covers 9 bases. J was trimmed by 3 bases and V by 6 bases; bases with no gene match: 6. The CDR3 loop spans 14 amino acids. CDR3 protein: CASSPMGQGYEQYF. As DNA, the CDR3 is TGTGCCAGCAGCCCTATGGGACAGGGCTACGAGCAGTACTTC.

The chain has TRBV7-9 and TRBJ2-7; no definite D call. CDR1 is SEHNR and CDR2 is FQNEAQ in the germline V gene (reference sequence). This CDR3 comprises 13 residues. V gave up 6 bases and J gave up 6 bases, with 15 bases separating them. CDR3 DNA sequence: TGTGCCAGCAGTTTGGTAGGGCCCGGCGAGCAGTACTTC. As protein: CASSLVGPGEQYF.